The sequence of this T cell receptor beta chain was determined in a study of cytomegalovirus exposure and HLA in healthy donors (dated by TCRdb to 2015 to 2018). As for the study more broadly: An earlier analysis of about 560 of the donors reported about 260 Gb of sequence data and 117 million unique TCR beta sequences obtained from around 180 million T cells. Rather than using new phenotypic data, the later analysis identified candidate immune exposures from TCR beta sequences and from how often those sequences occurred across donors. To predict cytomegalovirus infection status, the study brought together high-throughput TCR immunosequencing, statistical association of individual TCRs with disease status, and machine learning. Four or five DR-DQ haplotypes were treated as single units for association and clustering because of strong linkage in the cohort. Across under 500 genotyped donors of the cohort, an average of about 240,000 unique TCR beta nucleotide sequences per donor were sequenced, and roughly a sixth of those sequences were non-productive. A later analysis re-examined previously published TCR beta repertoires from hundreds of donors and added high-resolution HLA genotyping to investigate patterns of TCR occurrence. A later genetic analysis used genome-wide SNP genotypes for about 60% of the roughly 670 donors, treating that subset as a discovery cohort. An early release covering approximately 600 HLA-typed donors comprised about 310 gigabases of sequencing data and 85 million or so unique TCR sequences. Of the 398 genotyped donors, approximately 83% fell in the genetic ancestry cluster associated with self-reported Caucasian donors. Alongside the repertoire data, information on donor age, sex, ethnicity and CMV serostatus was compiled. In an earlier analysis of 587 of the donors, high-throughput TCR beta sequencing was used to judge whether each TCR beta V gene segment behaved as functional or pseudogenic. Along with the roughly 670-subject first cohort, a separate validation cohort of over a hundred different subjects was used. All discovery cohort repertoires had been generated on a single sequencing platform. Using immunosequencing, the study profiled T cell repertoires from 666 subjects and related those repertoires to cytomegalovirus serostatus. Class I and class II HLA loci were covered by the typing at four-digit resolution. The number of donors typed differed by locus, with about 629-630 for A, B, C, DRB1 and DQB1, 522 for DQA1, approximately 570 for DPA1, and around 430 for DPB1. The study was designed to test whether signatures of past pathogen exposure could be identified by cataloging public T cell receptors.

What the authors observed across the whole study: For the cohort, immune exposure information was limited to CMV serostatus. HLA typing was unavailable for some donors at each locus, so association tests used only the typed subset. A later analysis found that HLA-associated TCR beta chains were more clonally expanded and had lower generation probabilities than equally common non-associated chains. Most TCR sequences were seen in very few donors, while some public TCRs were found in many individuals. A group of highly shared sequence variants was considered likely to be a technical artifact of the sequencing pipeline. Cytomegalovirus status was reported to be diagnosed by the classifier with high specificity and sensitivity in both the original and validation cohorts. A later analysis found that TCR association rates varied across HLA loci, with DRB1 alleles showing the most associated TCRs and HLA-C alleles the fewest. The presence/absence analyses assumed that sequencing depth was roughly uniform across donors, and that assumption may not be true. A later analysis reported that several top co-occurrence clusters appeared linked to parvovirus B19, influenza, CMV and Epstein-Barr virus. Linkage disequilibrium might explain the correlated functional status among segregating V segments, but an unknown experimental factor could not be excluded. A total of fewer than 200 TCR beta chains were listed by the study as associated with cytomegalovirus. It was suggested by the authors that the approach could potentially be generalized to other disease states and immunological phenotypes. In this cohort, only TCR beta chains were sequenced, and detectable features were limited by the absence of alpha or paired-chain data. A further reported finding was that TCR beta sequences accurately predicted the HLA-A and HLA-B alleles for most subjects in the first cohort. The 87-base-pair reads could not distinguish some IMGT-functional V segments, including TRBV6-2 and TRBV6-3, so those segments were excluded. V-gene and J-gene trimming of TCR beta chains was associated with a missense DCLRE1C variant in a later genetic analysis, and the association was replicated in an independent cohort. Most CMV-associated TCR beta chains appeared to be HLA-restricted in a later analysis, and the HLA associations seemed to be driven largely by CMV exposure. When HLA alleles, especially DR and DQ, strongly co-occurred, attributing TCR associations to individual alleles was difficult. A few of the identified cytomegalovirus-associated TCR beta chains were confirmed in vitro to be specific for cytomegalovirus antigens. Specific HLA alleles were associated with 18,000 or so TCR beta sequences at a false discovery rate of 0.05 in a later analysis. In a later genetic analysis, fewer N-insertions in productive TCRs were reported among donors in an Asian-associated ancestry cluster than the roughly 640-donor mean. The earlier analysis of 587 of the donors excluded 15 to 20 rarely observed V segments, including chromosome 9 orphons, because counts were too low. In an earlier analysis of more than 450 of the donors, most TCR beta V segments were observed in productive rearrangements about 90% or about 30% of the time, broadly matching IMGT annotations.

CDR1 is given as MNHEY and CDR2 as SVGAGI, both from the germline V gene. The germline V end is reduced by 6 bases and the J end by 3 bases; junction bases left unmatched: 7. Spanning cysteine to phenylalanine, the CDR3 consists of 15 amino acids. Just the 45-base CDR3 DNA is kept, in frame starting at base 1. Library preparation used the immunoSEQ multiplex PCR assay. The multiplex PCR relied on a mix of 60 forward primers for TCR Vbeta segments and 13 reverse primers for TCR Jbeta segments. A multiplex PCR assay on genomic DNA amplified the CDR3 region of rearranged TCR beta genes. The Illumina HiSeq System was used to sequence the amplified TCR beta libraries as 87-base-pair reads. The study's own analysis went as follows. Across the 600 to 700 repertoires, a later analysis counted some 81 million unique TCR beta chains, approximately 10 million of which were shared by at least two donors. A nearest-neighbor algorithm error-corrected the raw reads and collapsed the reads into unique sequences, merging closely related sequences to remove PCR and sequencing errors. To assign V, D and J gene segments, CDR3 sequences were aligned to IMGT reference sequences. Each retained sequence needed at least a six-nucleotide match to both a V gene segment and a J gene segment. Rearrangements were classified as productive when the CDR3 lacked stop codons and remained in frame with V and J, and all other rearrangements were classified as non-productive. CDR3 was defined by IMGT convention, running from the second conserved V-encoded cysteine to the conserved J-encoded phenylalanine. Sequences without an unambiguous match to a single V gene segment were excluded from the earlier analysis of 500 to 700 of the donors. In an earlier analysis of approximately 550 of the donors, V segments were called functional above 56.7% productive rearrangements and were called segregating when the between-donor standard deviation exceeded 5%. A statistical classification framework was built for diagnosing cytomegalovirus status from the catalog of TCR beta chain sequences. In a later analysis, V and J genes were assigned by comparing TCR nucleotide sequences against IMGT/GENE-DB human TR gene sequences. In a later analysis, CDR3 sequences and most-parsimonious VDJ recombination scenarios were assigned using the TCRdist pipeline. In a later analysis, each TCR beta chain was defined by its CDR3 amino acid sequence together with its V-gene family, and reads without a unique V-gene family were excluded. A later analysis removed 500 to 600 highly shared, low-generation-probability nucleotide sequences to deal with suspected cross-contamination and a sequencing artifact. In a later analysis, a clonal expansion index for each public chain was calculated from normalized within-repertoire ranks of inferred template counts. In a later analysis, generation probabilities were computed with a VDJ recombination model fitted to out-of-frame rearrangements, and the resulting probabilities were checked against IGoR. A later analysis scored TCR-TCR, TCR-HLA and TCR-CMV co-occurrence with hypergeometric tests, applying a repertoire-size bias correction to TCR pairs. In a later analysis, false discovery rates were estimated by permuting HLA or CMV assignments 20 times. A later analysis grouped co-occurring TCRs with DBSCAN, adding TCRdist sequence similarity when clustering within HLA-allele-positive subsets. Repertoires with fewer than 30,000 or more than 120,000 public chains were left out of co-occurrence clustering, as were roughly five repertoires with anomalous nucleotide sharing. TCRdb re-hosts the immuneACCESS table, in-frame sequences only. Its copies lack some clones; in the studies checked, an unresolved V gene accounts for under half of them, and the cause for the rest is not known. V and J calls and clone size are those listed in that table; D and trimming were worked out from the DNA. This sample has 310,000 or so clones in its table, and roughly 90% of those were observed once. The top ten constitute roughly 2.3% of the sample.

The cohort was made up of several hundred healthy bone marrow donors. At the time of sampling, all cohort members were nominally healthy, though unrecorded immune exposures were likely present. The donor tested CMV seronegative, placing the donor among the 350 or so seronegative members of the cohort. Every donor gave a peripheral blood sample, and the peripheral blood mononuclear cells from that sample were used for TCR beta sequencing. Genomic DNA was extracted from the blood cell samples with the Qiagen DNeasy Blood Extraction Kit. Note on this clone: Its binding antigen is unknown. No per-base quality is available; no much larger clone lies one base away.

The origin of this receptor is a woman under 30 in good health and CMV-seronegative. The rearranged chain carries TRBV6-5 and TRBJ1-2; 10 middle bases align to TRBD1. The sample taken for sequencing was PBMCs. Read as DNA, the sequence is TGTGCCAGCAGCTACCTGACAGGGGGCGACTATGGCTACACCTTC. This gives the protein CASSYLTGGDYGYTF.